The entry below gives a single T cell receptor beta chain sequence along with its context. Its antigen is undetermined. The data derive from a study of OX40 agonist ivuxolimab in advanced cancers. For the study at large: An anti-OX40 (CD134) antibody with agonistic activity, ivuxolimab, was administered to patients.

This CDR3 is 17 amino acids long. CDR1 is MDHEN and CDR2 is SYDVKM in the germline V gene. Trimming at V came to 5 bases and at J to 7 bases, leaving 14 bases not matched to a gene. Profiling relied on immunoSEQ multiplex PCR, and the TCRdb table lists in-frame clones only, not all of them. The sample carries just over 95,000 clones, approximately 85% recorded once. Study outcomes and limitations: Clonal expansion was seen in CD4+ and CD8+ blood T cells by week 6 at 0.1 to 3.0 mg/kg. Individuals who were partial responders at 0.1-3.0 mg/kg had clonal expansion that ranked among the lowest.

The receptor was derived from an adult with an advanced solid tumor such as melanoma, head and neck, liver or kidney cancer. The source was CD4+ or CD8+ T cells sorted from blood, collected in a trial of the OX40 agonist ivuxolimab. The chain recombines TRBV28 with TRBJ2-1; 10 nucleotides line up with TRBD2. CDR3: CASSPGLAANKGNEQFF. The DNA of the CDR3 is TGTGCCAGCAGTCCAGGACTAGCGGCAAATAAGGGGAATGAGCAGTTCTTC.